In its sample, the clone carrying this T cell receptor beta chain was seen once. Produced via immunoSEQ multiplex PCR; TCRdb's table is partial and in-frame only. The sample has 100,000 to 150,000 clones; about 93% are singletons. This record belongs to a study of control samples from healthy donors and cancer patients. The clonotype originates from a man between 45 and 60 years old with head and neck cancer. The specimen was PBMCs.

The CDR3 here is CASSHVRTSNQPQHF. For the CDR3, the DNA is TGCGCCAGCAGCCATGTCCGGACTAGCAATCAGCCCCAGCATTTT. The rearrangement uses TRBV4-3 and TRBJ1-5; D is undetermined. With 3 bases removed from V and 0 bases from J, the gap between germline ends came to 9 bases. The CDR3 totals 15 residues. Germline V lookup: CDR1 LGHNA, CDR2 YSLEER.